The source of this T cell receptor (beta chain) is a study of beta chain features in type 1 diabetes. Since all of the isolated RNA was reverse transcribed, expressed TCRB transcripts were what got sequenced. Libraries were prepared by immunoSEQ multiplex PCR; TCRdb keeps only in-frame clonotypes and omits some of them. This sample has around 330,000 clones; roughly 11% occur once, and the top ten carry about 0.015%. It was via CD45RO/CCR7/CD25/CD127/CD95/CD27 that CD4+ naive, central memory, regulatory and stem cell-like memory cells were sorted. This sequence originates from a woman in her 30s in good health. What was sequenced was naive CD4+ T cells from blood.

The CDR3 DNA reads as TGTGCCATCGGCCGACAGGGTGGGATCTACGAGCAGTACTTC. Protein: CAIGRQGGIYEQYF. V and J are TRBV2 and TRBJ2-7, with TRBD1 matching over 7 bases. Germline CDR1 SNHLY, CDR2 FYNNEI. This CDR3 region has 14 residues. J gave up 3 bases and V 10 bases, and 12 bases lay outside the gene matches.